These T cell receptor beta chains were read from a single sample in a study of blood T cell repertoires in COVID-19. Profiled with immunoSEQ multiplex PCR; TCRdb holds only in-frame clones, not every one. This table holds some 300,000 clones, roughly 86% found once. The sample comprised peripheral blood. The receptors were gathered from a man between 65 and 80 years old with acute or convalescent COVID-19. Each CDR3 is given with its conserved first and last residue. A D gene is named only where the DNA matches it firmly. Size is omitted from some rows. Given values are once, few, many or a class for expanded clones.

J: TRBJ1-1; size: few; D: TRBD1; length: 13; V: TRBV27; CDR3: CASTPTAGGRAFF; DNA: TGTGCCAGCACCCCGACAGCAGGGGGACGTGCTTTCTTT
J: TRBJ2-4; size: .; D: .; length: 13; V: TRBV11-3; CDR3: CASSLDEESGQYF; DNA: TGTGCCAGCAGCTTAGATGAGGAGAGCGGACAGTACTTC
J: TRBJ1-4; size: few; D: .; length: 14; V: TRBV7-9; CDR3: CASSPQGGDEKLFF; DNA: TGTGCCAGCAGCCCCCAGGGCGGGGATGAAAAACTGTTTTTT
J: TRBJ2-1; size: .; D: .; length: 14; V: TRBV7-3; CDR3: CASSFFGGGGEQFF; DNA: TGTGCCAGCAGCTTCTTCGGGGGCGGGGGAGAGCAGTTCTTC
J: TRBJ2-3; size: .; D: .; length: 13; V: TRBV6-4; CDR3: CASSDRRTDTQYF; DNA: TGTGCCAGCAGTGATCGGCGGACAGATACGCAGTATTTT
J: TRBJ1-6; size: few; D: .; length: 13; V: TRBV7-8; CDR3: CASSLGRDSPLHF; DNA: TGTGCCAGCAGCTTAGGTCGGGATTCACCCCTCCACTTT
J: TRBJ2-3; size: once; D: TRBD1; length: 18; V: TRBV5-1; CDR3: CASSNMRQGARSTDTQYF; DNA: TGCGCCAGCAGCAATATGAGACAGGGGGCGCGAAGTACAGATACGCAGTATTTT
J: TRBJ2-7; size: .; D: TRBD1; length: 14; V: TRBV5-1; CDR3: CASILGTGPYEQYF; DNA: TGCGCCAGCATCTTGGGGACAGGGCCCTACGAGCAGTACTTC
J: TRBJ1-4; size: .; D: TRBD1; length: 14; V: TRBV19; CDR3: CASSPTGTNEKLFF; DNA: TGTGCCAGTAGCCCGACAGGGACTAATGAAAAACTGTTTTTT
J: TRBJ2-2; size: once; D: .; length: 16; V: TRBV11-3; CDR3: CASSLEGVSSSGELFF; DNA: TGTGCCAGCAGCTTAGAAGGGGTGAGCTCCTCCGGGGAGCTGTTTTTT
J: TRBJ1-5; size: few; D: TRBD1; length: 15; V: TRBV7-2; CDR3: CASSALGGGFQPQHF; DNA: TGTGCCAGCTCCGCCCTAGGAGGGGGCTTTCAGCCCCAGCATTTT
J: TRBJ2-3; size: .; D: TRBD2; length: 15; V: TRBV11-1; CDR3: CASSSGLAGSDTQYF; DNA: TGTGCCAGCAGTTCGGGACTAGCGGGATCAGATACGCAGTATTTT
J: TRBJ1-6; size: .; D: TRBD1; length: 16; V: TRBV4-1; CDR3: CASSQGRDRGNSPLHF; DNA: TGCGCCAGCAGCCAGGGCCGGGACAGGGGTAATTCACCCCTCCACTTT
J: TRBJ1-2; size: .; D: TRBD1; length: 13; V: TRBV10-2; CDR3: CASSESTGYGYTF; DNA: TGCGCCAGCAGTGAGTCGACAGGGTATGGCTACACCTTC
J: TRBJ1-2; size: once; D: TRBD1; length: 17; V: TRBV4-3; CDR3: CASSHRGQGGNNYGYTF; DNA: TGCGCCAGCAGCCACCGAGGACAGGGCGGGAACAACTATGGCTACACCTTC
J: TRBJ1-4; size: .; D: .; length: 11; V: TRBV30; CDR3: CGWGSAEKLFF; DNA: TGTGGTTGGGGCAGCGCTGAAAAACTGTTTTTT
J: TRBJ1-1; size: .; D: .; length: 16; V: TRBV18; CDR3: CASSLSRGEMNTEAFF; DNA: TGTGCCAGCTCACTATCTCGGGGGGAAATGAACACTGAAGCTTTCTTT
J: TRBJ2-1; size: .; D: .; length: 12; V: TRBV4-1; CDR3: CASSPRYNEQFF; DNA: TGCGCCAGCAGCCCCCGGTACAATGAGCAGTTCTTC
J: TRBJ1-1; size: .; D: TRBD1; length: 15; V: TRBV19; CDR3: CASSTGGLSYTEAFF; DNA: TGTGCCAGTAGTACAGGGGGCTTAAGTTACACTGAAGCTTTCTTT
J: TRBJ2-5; size: .; D: .; length: 16; V: TRBV4-2; CDR3: CASSQGAGGEGETQYF; DNA: TGTGCCAGCAGCCAAGGGGCAGGCGGGGAAGGGGAGACCCAGTACTTC
J: TRBJ2-3; size: once; D: .; length: 17; V: TRBV27; CDR3: CASSSSLEIGGTDTQYF; DNA: TGTGCCAGCAGTTCGTCTCTAGAGATCGGGGGCACAGATACGCAGTATTTT
J: TRBJ2-1; size: .; D: TRBD2; length: 16; V: TRBV20-1; CDR3: CSASGLAGSSYNEQFF; DNA: TGCAGTGCTAGTGGACTAGCGGGGAGCTCCTACAATGAGCAGTTCTTC
J: TRBJ1-5; size: .; D: TRBD1; length: 16; V: TRBV7-2; CDR3: CASSPGTGGGSQPQHF; DNA: TGTGCCAGCAGCCCCGGGACAGGGGGCGGTAGTCAGCCCCAGCATTTT
J: TRBJ2-7; size: .; D: TRBD1; length: 13; V: TRBV7-8; CDR3: CASSSGQGAEQYF; DNA: TGTGCCAGCAGCTCCGGACAGGGGGCCGAGCAGTACTTC
J: TRBJ2-7; size: once; D: .; length: 15; V: TRBV2; CDR3: CASNGGRATVDEQYF; DNA: TGTGCCAGCAATGGGGGCAGAGCGACGGTGGACGAGCAGTACTTC
J: TRBJ2-1; size: .; D: .; length: 13; V: TRBV6-5; CDR3: CASRQGLNNEQFF; DNA: TGTGCCAGCAGGCAGGGGTTAAACAATGAGCAGTTCTTC
J: TRBJ1-1; size: .; D: .; length: 13; V: TRBV5-1; CDR3: CASSDNTNTEAFF; DNA: TGCGCCAGCAGTGACAATACAAACACTGAAGCTTTCTTT
J: TRBJ1-3; size: once; D: .; length: 18; V: TRBV19; CDR3: CASSIFGTRDLSGNTIYF; DNA: TGTGCCAGTAGTATCTTCGGGACAAGGGATCTCTCTGGAAACACCATATATTTT
J: TRBJ1-1; size: .; D: TRBD1; length: 12; V: TRBV5-6; CDR3: CASSSGGIEAFF; DNA: TGTGCCAGCAGCTCAGGGGGGATTGAAGCTTTCTTT
J: TRBJ1-1; size: .; D: .; length: 15; V: TRBV7-9; CDR3: CASSSNTGWGTEAFF; DNA: TGTGCCAGCAGCTCAAATACAGGGTGGGGCACTGAAGCTTTCTTT
J: TRBJ1-6; size: .; D: TRBD1; length: 15; V: TRBV5-5; CDR3: CASSKSTGGDSPLHF; DNA: TGTGCCAGCAGCAAATCGACAGGGGGGGATTCACCCCTCCACTTT
J: TRBJ2-7; size: .; D: TRBD1; length: 16; V: TRBV5-8; CDR3: CASSLGGGQGVYEQYF; DNA: TGTGCCAGCAGCTTGGGGGGGGGACAGGGAGTCTACGAGCAGTACTTC
J: TRBJ1-5; size: once; D: .; length: 18; V: TRBV21-1; CDR3: CASSPPGTGAPSNQPQHF; DNA: TGTGCCAGCAGCCCTCCCGGGACAGGGGCACCAAGCAATCAGCCCCAGCATTTT
J: TRBJ1-4; size: .; D: .; length: 14; V: TRBV19; CDR3: CASESPGRNEKLFF; DNA: TGTGCCAGTGAAAGTCCAGGGCGTAATGAAAAACTGTTTTTT
J: TRBJ2-3; size: .; D: TRBD1; length: 16; V: TRBV5-1; CDR3: CASSKTPGQGTDTQYF; DNA: TGCGCCAGCAGCAAAACCCCGGGACAGGGTACAGATACGCAGTATTTT
J: TRBJ2-1; size: .; D: TRBD2; length: 18; V: TRBV5-1; CDR3: CASSLPGLAGGPGNEQFF; DNA: TGCGCCAGCAGCTTACCGGGACTAGCGGGAGGGCCGGGCAATGAGCAGTTCTTC
J: TRBJ2-2; size: once; D: .; length: 15; V: TRBV10-1; CDR3: CARGSDPTNTGELFF; DNA: TGCGCCCGGGGGTCGGATCCTACGAACACCGGGGAGCTGTTTTTT
J: TRBJ1-4; size: .; D: TRBD1; length: 18; V: TRBV4-3; CDR3: CASSQDRNLNRGQEKLFF; DNA: TGCGCCAGCAGCCAAGATCGGAACTTGAACAGGGGGCAAGAAAAACTGTTTTTT
J: TRBJ2-3; size: .; D: .; length: 14; V: TRBV28; CDR3: CASSPTGRTDTQYF; DNA: TGTGCCAGCAGCCCCACAGGGAGAACAGATACGCAGTATTTT
J: TRBJ1-5; size: .; D: .; length: 15; V: TRBV19; CDR3: CASSITAAGNQPQHF; DNA: TGTGCCAGTAGTATTACGGCGGCAGGCAATCAGCCCCAGCATTTT
J: TRBJ2-5; size: .; D: .; length: 17; V: TRBV28; CDR3: CASSPLGGWGTPETQYF; DNA: TGTGCCAGCAGTCCCCTCGGAGGTTGGGGTACGCCAGAGACCCAGTACTTC
J: TRBJ2-6; size: .; D: .; length: 16; V: TRBV11-2; CDR3: CASSSQGVAGANVLTF; DNA: TGTGCCAGCAGCTCACAGGGAGTAGCTGGGGCCAACGTCCTGACTTTC
J: TRBJ2-3; size: .; D: TRBD1; length: 15; V: TRBV5-8; CDR3: CASSPQGDLTDTQYF; DNA: TGTGCCAGCAGCCCACAGGGGGATCTCACAGATACGCAGTATTTT
J: TRBJ2-7; size: .; D: .; length: 15; V: TRBV2; CDR3: CASKDPLQGGYEQYF; DNA: TGTGCCAGCAAAGACCCCCTCCAGGGAGGCTACGAGCAGTACTTC
J: TRBJ2-2; size: .; D: TRBD1; length: 13; V: TRBV25-1; CDR3: CASRDRNTGELFF; DNA: TGTGCCAGCCGGGACAGAAACACCGGGGAGCTGTTTTTT
J: TRBJ2-5; size: .; D: TRBD1; length: 15; V: TRBV11-2; CDR3: CASSLGGTGRSAQYF; DNA: TGTGCCAGCAGCTTAGGAGGGACAGGGAGGTCCGCCCAGTACTTC
J: TRBJ2-7; size: .; D: .; length: 11; V: TRBV3-1/TRBV3-2; CDR3: CASSQPREQYF; DNA: TGTGCCAGCAGCCAACCCCGCGAGCAGTACTTC
J: TRBJ1-2; size: few; D: TRBD1; length: 13; V: TRBV10-3; CDR3: CAISESDRSGYTF; DNA: TGTGCCATCAGTGAGTCGGACAGGAGTGGCTACACCTTC
J: TRBJ1-6; size: .; D: TRBD1; length: 14; V: TRBV7-8; CDR3: CASSSTGRDSPLHF; DNA: TGTGCCAGCAGCTCGACAGGGAGAGATTCACCCCTCCACTTT
J: TRBJ1-2; size: .; D: .; length: 14; V: TRBV9; CDR3: CASSHQQGSDGYTF; DNA: TGTGCCAGCAGCCACCAACAGGGATCGGATGGCTACACCTTC
J: TRBJ2-2; size: once; D: TRBD2; length: 15; V: TRBV9; CDR3: CASSVVISGTGELFF; DNA: TGTGCCAGCAGCGTAGTTATTAGCGGGACCGGGGAGCTGTTTTTT
J: TRBJ1-3; size: .; D: .; length: 14; V: TRBV6-5; CDR3: CASSPTRLGNTIYF; DNA: TGTGCCAGCAGTCCAACTCGTCTTGGAAACACCATATATTTT
J: TRBJ1-4; size: .; D: TRBD1; length: 15; V: TRBV19; CDR3: CASSSRQGIGEKLFF; DNA: TGTGCCAGTAGTTCAAGACAGGGGATAGGGGAAAAACTGTTTTTT
J: TRBJ2-5; size: .; D: TRBD1; length: 14; V: TRBV15; CDR3: CATSRPGTGGTQYF; DNA: TGTGCCACCAGCAGACCCGGGACAGGGGGGACCCAGTACTTC
J: TRBJ1-1; size: .; D: .; length: 14; V: TRBV10-3; CDR3: CAISESRGHTEAFF; DNA: TGTGCCATCAGTGAGTCGAGAGGGCACACTGAAGCTTTCTTT